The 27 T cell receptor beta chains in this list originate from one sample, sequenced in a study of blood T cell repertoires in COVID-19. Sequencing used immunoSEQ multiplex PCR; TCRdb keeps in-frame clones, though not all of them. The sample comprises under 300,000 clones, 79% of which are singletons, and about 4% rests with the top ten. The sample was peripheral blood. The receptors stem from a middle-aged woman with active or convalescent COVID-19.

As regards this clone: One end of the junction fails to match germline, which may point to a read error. The CDR3 DNA sequence: TGTGCCAGCAGAGAAGGGGCGACTGAAGCTTTCTTT. Translated, it gives CASREGATEAFF. The rearrangement links TRBV6-1 to TRBJ1-1, with D maybe TRBD1 (5 bases). Germline values: CDR1 MNHNS, CDR2 SASEGT. The CDR3 spans 12 residues.

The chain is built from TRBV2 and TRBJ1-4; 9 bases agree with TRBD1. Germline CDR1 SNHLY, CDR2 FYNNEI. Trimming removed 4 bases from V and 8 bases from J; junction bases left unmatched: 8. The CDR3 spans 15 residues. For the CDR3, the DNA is TGTGCCAGCAGTGTACAGGGGGCGCGAGAGGAAAAACTGTTTTTT. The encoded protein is CASSVQGAREEKLFF.

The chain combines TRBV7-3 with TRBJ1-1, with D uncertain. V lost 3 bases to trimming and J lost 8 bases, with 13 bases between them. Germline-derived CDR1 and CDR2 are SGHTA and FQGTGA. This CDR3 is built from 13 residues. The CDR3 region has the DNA TGTGCCAGCAGCTTCAGTTTAACAGCCGAAGCTTTCTTT. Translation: CASSFSLTAEAFF.

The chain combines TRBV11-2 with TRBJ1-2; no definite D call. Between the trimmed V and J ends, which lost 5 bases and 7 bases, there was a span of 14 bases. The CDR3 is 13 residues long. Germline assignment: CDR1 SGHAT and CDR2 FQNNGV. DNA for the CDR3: TGTGCCAGCAGCGCCTTGTGGGCGAGTGGCTACACCTTC. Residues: CASSALWASGYTF.

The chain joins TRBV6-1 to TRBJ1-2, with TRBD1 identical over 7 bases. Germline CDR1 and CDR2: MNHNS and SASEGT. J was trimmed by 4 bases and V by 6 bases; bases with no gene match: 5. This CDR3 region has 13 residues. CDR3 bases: TGTGCCAGCAGACAGGGGTCGGCCTATGGCTACACCTTC. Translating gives CASRQGSAYGYTF.

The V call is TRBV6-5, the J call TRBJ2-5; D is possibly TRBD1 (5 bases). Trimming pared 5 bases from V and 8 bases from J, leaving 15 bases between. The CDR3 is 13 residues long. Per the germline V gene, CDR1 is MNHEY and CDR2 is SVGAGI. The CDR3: CASSQNTGLTQYF. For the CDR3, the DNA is TGTGCCAGCAGTCAGAACACAGGTTTAACCCAGTACTTC.

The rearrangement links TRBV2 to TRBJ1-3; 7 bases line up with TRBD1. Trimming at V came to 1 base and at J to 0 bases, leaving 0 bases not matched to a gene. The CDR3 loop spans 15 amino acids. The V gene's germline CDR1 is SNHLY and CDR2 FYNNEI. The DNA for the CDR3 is TGTGCCAGCAGTGAAGGGACAGGCTCTGGAAACACCATATATTTT. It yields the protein CASSEGTGSGNTIYF.

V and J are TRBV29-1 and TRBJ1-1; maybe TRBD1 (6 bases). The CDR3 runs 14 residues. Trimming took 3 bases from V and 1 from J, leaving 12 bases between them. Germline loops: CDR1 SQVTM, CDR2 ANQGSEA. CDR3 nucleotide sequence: TGCAGCGTTGATGACAGGACCTCGAACACTGAAGCTTTCTTT. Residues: CSVDDRTSNTEAFF.

This CDR3 reads CASSLGGNGYGYTF. DNA of the CDR3: TGTGCCAGCAGCCTCGGGGGGAATGGCTATGGCTACACCTTC. The chain is built from TRBV5-6 and TRBJ1-2, with a possible D match to TRBD1 (5 bases). CDR1 and CDR2 (germline): SGHDT, YYEEEE. V shed 4 bases and J shed 4 bases, with 14 bases lying between them. The CDR3 is 14 residues long.

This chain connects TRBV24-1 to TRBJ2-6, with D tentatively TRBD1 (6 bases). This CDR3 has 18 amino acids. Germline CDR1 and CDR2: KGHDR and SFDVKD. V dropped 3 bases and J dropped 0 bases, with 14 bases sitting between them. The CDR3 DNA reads TGTGCCACCAGTGATCATCGACAGGACCCCTCTGGGGCCAACGTCCTGACTTTC. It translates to CATSDHRQDPSGANVLTF.

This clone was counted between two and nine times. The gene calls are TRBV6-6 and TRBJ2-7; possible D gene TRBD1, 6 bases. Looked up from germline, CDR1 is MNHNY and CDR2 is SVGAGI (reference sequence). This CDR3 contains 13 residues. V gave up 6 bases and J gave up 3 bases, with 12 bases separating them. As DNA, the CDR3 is TGTGCCAGCAGCTACACAGGGCTCTACGAGCAGTACTTC. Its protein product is CASSYTGLYEQYF.

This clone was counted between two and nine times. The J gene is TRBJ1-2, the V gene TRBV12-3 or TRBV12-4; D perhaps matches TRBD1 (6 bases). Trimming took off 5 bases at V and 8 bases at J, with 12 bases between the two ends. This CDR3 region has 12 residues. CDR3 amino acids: CASSPQGMGYTF. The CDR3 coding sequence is TGTGCCAGCAGTCCCCAGGGGATGGGCTACACCTTC.

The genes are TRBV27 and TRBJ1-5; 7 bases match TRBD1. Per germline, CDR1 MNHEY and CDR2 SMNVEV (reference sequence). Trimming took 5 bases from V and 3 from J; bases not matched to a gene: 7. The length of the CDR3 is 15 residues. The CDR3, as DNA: TGTGCCAGCAGTCCTCGACAGGGCATCAATCAGCCCCAGCATTTT. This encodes CASSPRQGINQPQHF.

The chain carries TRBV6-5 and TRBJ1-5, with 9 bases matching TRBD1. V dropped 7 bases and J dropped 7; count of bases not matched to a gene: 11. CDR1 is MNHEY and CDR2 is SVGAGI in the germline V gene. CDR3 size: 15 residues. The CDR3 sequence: CASTLTTGGDQPQHF. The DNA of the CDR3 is TGTGCCAGCACCCTCACGACAGGGGGGGACCAGCCCCAGCATTTT.

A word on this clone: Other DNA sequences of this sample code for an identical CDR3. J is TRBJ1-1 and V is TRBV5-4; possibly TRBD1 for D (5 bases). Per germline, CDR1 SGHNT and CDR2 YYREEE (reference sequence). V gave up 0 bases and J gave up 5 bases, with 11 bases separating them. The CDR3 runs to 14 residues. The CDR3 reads CASSLGQGGTEAFF. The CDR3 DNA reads TGTGCCAGCAGCTTGGGGCAGGGAGGGACTGAAGCTTTCTTT.

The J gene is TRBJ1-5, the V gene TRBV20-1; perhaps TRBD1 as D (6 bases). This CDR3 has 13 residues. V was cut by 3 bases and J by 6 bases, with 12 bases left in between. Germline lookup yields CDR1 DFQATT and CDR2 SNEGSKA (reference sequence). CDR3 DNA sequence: TGCAGTGCTAGTTGGGGGCAGAGTCAGCCCCAGCATTTT. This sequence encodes CSASWGQSQPQHF.

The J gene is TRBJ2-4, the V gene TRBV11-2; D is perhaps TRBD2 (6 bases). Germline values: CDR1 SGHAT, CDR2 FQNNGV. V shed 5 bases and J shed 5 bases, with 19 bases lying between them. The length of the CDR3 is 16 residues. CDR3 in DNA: TGTGCCAGCAGCCGGAGGGCGGGGTGGAGGGAAAACATTCAGTACTTC. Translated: CASSRRAGWRENIQYF.

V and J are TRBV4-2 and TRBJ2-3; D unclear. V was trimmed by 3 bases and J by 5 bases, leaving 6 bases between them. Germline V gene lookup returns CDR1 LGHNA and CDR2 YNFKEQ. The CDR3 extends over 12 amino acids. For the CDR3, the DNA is TGTGCCAGCAGCCAGACACAAGATACGCAGTATTTT. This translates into CASSQTQDTQYF.

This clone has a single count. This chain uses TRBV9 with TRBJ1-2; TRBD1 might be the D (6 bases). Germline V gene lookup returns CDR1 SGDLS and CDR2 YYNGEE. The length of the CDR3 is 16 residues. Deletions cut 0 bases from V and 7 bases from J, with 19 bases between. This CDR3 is CASSVVHAGVNAGYTF. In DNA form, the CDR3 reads TGTGCCAGCAGCGTAGTCCACGCAGGGGTCAATGCTGGCTACACCTTC.

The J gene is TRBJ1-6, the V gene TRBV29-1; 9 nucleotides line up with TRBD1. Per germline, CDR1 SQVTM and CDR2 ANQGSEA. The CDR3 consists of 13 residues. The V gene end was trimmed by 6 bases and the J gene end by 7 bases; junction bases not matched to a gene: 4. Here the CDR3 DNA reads TGCAGCGTCGGACAGGGGTGGAATTCACCCCTCCACTTT. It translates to CSVGQGWNSPLHF.

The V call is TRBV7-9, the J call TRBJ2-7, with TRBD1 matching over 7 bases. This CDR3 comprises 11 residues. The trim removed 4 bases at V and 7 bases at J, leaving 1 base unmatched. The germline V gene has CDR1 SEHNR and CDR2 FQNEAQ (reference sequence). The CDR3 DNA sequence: TGTGCCAGCAGCTCACAGGGGGAGCAGTACTTC. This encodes CASSSQGEQYF.

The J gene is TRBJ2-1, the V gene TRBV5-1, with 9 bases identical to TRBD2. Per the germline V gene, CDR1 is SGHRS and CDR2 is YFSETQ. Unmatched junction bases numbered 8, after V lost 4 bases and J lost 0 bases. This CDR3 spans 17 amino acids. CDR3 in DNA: TGCGCCAGCAGCCTGACTAGCGGAGCCTACTCCTACAATGAGCAGTTCTTC. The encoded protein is CASSLTSGAYSYNEQFF.

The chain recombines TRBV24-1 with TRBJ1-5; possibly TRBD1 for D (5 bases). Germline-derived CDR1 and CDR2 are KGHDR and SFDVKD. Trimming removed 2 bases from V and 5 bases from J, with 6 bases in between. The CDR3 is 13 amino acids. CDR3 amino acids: CATSDWGDQPQHF. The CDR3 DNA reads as TGTGCCACCAGTGATTGGGGGGATCAGCCCCAGCATTTT.

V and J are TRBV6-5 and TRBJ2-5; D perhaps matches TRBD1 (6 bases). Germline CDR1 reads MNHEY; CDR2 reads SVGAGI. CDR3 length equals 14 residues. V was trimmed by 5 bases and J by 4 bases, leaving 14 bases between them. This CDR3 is CASSLSTGRETQYF. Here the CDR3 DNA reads TGTGCCAGCAGTCTAAGTACAGGGAGAGAGACCCAGTACTTC.

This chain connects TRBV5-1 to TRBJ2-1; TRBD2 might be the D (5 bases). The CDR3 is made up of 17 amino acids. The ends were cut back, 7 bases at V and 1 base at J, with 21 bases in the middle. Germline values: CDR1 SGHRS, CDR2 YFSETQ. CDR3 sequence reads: CASRIEGRYFSYNEQFF. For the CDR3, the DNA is TGCGCCAGCCGCATCGAGGGCCGGTATTTTTCCTACAATGAGCAGTTCTTC.

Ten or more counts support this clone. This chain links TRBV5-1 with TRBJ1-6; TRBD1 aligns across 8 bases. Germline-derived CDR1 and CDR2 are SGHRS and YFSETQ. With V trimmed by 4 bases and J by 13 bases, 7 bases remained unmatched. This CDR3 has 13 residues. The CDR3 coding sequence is TGCGCCAGCAGCCTCCGACAGGGGCGGCCCCTCCACTTT. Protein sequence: CASSLRQGRPLHF. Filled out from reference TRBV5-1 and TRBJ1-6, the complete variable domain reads KAGVTQTPRYLIKTRGQQVTLSCSPISGHRSVSWYQQTPGQGLQFLFEYFSETQRNKGNFPGRFSGRQFSNSRSEMNVSTLELGDSALYLCASSLRQGRPLHFGNGTRLTVT.

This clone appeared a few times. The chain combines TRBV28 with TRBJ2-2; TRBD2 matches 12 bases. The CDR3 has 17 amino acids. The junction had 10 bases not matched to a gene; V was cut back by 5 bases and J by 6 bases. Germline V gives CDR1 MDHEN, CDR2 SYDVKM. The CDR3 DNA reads TGTGCCAGCAGTCGCCCTACTAGCGGGGGGTACGCCGGGGAGCTGTTTTTT. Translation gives CASSRPTSGGYAGELFF.